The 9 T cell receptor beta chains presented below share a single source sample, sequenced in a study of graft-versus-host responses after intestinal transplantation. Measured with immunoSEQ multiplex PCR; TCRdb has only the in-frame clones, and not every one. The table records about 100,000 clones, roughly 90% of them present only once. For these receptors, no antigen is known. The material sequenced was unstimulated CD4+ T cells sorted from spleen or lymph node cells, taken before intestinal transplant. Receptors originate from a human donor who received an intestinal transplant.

Here the CDR3 DNA reads TGTGCCAGCAGCTTTGGAGGGTGGGGTCCCCAAGAGACCCAGTACTTC. This sequence encodes CASSFGGWGPQETQYF. The chain joins TRBV7-9 to TRBJ2-5; D possibly corresponds to TRBD2 (6 bases). Trimming removed 3 bases from V and 1 base from J, with 15 bases in between. Germline loops: CDR1 SEHNR, CDR2 FQNEAQ (reference sequence). The CDR3 is 16 residues long.

The CDR3 coding sequence is TGTGCCAGCAGTGAAAACCCAGGGACAAATCAGCCCCAGCATTTT. Residues: CASSENPGTNQPQHF. The chain is built from TRBV6-1 and TRBJ1-5; possibly TRBD1 for D (6 bases). Looked up from germline, CDR1 is MNHNS and CDR2 is SASEGT. There are 15 residues in the CDR3. Trimming stripped 2 bases from V and 4 bases from J, with 12 bases between.

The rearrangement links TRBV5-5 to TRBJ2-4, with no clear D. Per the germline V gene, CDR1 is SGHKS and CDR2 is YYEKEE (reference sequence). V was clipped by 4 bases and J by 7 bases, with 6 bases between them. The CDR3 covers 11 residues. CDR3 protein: CASSRINIQYF. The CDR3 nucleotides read TGTGCCAGCAGCCGGATTAACATTCAGTACTTC.

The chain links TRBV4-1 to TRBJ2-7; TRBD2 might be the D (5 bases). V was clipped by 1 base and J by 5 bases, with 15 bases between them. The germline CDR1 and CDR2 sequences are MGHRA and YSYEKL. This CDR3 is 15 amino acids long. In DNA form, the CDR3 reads TGCGCCAGCAGCCAAGGAGGCCGAGGGTCGAACGAGCAGTACTTC. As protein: CASSQGGRGSNEQYF.

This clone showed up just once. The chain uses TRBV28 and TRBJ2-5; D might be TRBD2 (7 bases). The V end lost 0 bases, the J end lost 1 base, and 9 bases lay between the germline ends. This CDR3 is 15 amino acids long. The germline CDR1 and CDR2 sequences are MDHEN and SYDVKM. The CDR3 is CASSLWGGAQETQYF. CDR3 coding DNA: TGTGCCAGCAGTTTATGGGGGGGGGCCCAAGAGACCCAGTACTTC.

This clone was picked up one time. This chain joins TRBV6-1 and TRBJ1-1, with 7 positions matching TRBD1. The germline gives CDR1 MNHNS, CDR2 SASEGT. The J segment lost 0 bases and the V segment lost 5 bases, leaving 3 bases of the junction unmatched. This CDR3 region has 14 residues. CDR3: CASSLTGLNTEAFF. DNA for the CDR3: TGTGCCAGCAGTTTGACAGGGTTGAACACTGAAGCTTTCTTT.

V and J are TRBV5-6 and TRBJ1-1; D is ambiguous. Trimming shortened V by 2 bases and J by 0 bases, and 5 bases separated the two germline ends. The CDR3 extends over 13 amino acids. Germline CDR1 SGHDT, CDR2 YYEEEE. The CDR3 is CASSLPMNTEAFF. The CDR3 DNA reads TGTGCCAGCAGCTTACCAATGAACACTGAAGCTTTCTTT.

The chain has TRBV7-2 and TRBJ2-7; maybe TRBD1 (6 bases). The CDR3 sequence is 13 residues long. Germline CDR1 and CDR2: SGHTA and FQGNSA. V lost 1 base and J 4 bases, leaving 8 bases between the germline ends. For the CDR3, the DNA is TGTGCCAGCAGCTTAGGGACAGCTTACGAGCAGTACTTC. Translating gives CASSLGTAYEQYF.

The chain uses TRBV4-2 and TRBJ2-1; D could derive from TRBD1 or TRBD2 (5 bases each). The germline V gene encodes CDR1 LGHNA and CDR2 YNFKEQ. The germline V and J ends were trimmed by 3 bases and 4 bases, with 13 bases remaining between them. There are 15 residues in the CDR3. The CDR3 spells CASSQDIKRYNEQFF. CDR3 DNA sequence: TGTGCCAGCAGCCAGGACATAAAGCGGTACAATGAGCAGTTCTTC.